The 25 T cell receptor beta chains listed next were all sequenced from one sample in a study of identical twins. TCRdb recomputed calls from the 5' RACE reads with MiXCR, one row per CDR3 protein. Of roughly 200,000 distinct CDR3 sequences listed, around 6.9% are singletons. These data also featured in a second study, about yellow fever vaccine responses in identical twins.

Sequencing was done on a sample of memory (CD45RO+) T cells sorted from blood. These receptors all stem from a woman aged 18-30 years in good health.

The J gene is TRBJ2-2, the V gene TRBV10-2, with a weak D call TRBD2 (5 bases). From germline, CDR1 is WSHSY and CDR2 SAAADI. The CDR3 totals 14 residues. V was clipped by 8 bases and J by 1 base, with 11 bases between them. CDR3 region: CASVDSLNTGELFF. The CDR3 bases are TGCGCCAGCGTGGACTCACTGAACACCGGGGAGCTGTTTTTT.

CDR3 sequence reads: CASSQETSGSSNEQFF. The CDR3 nucleotides read TGTGCCAGCAGCCAAGAGACTAGCGGGTCTAGCAATGAGCAGTTCTTC. V usage is TRBV4-2 and J usage is TRBJ2-1; 10 nucleotides align to TRBD2. The CDR3 sequence is 16 residues long. Germline CDR1 LGHNA, CDR2 YNFKEQ. Trimming at V came to 0 bases and at J to 6 bases, leaving 5 bases not matched to a gene.

The chain couples TRBV2 to TRBJ2-7; D is possibly TRBD2 (7 bases). The CDR3 is 14 residues long. Germline CDR1 is SNHLY and CDR2 is FYNNEI. V was pared by 8 bases and J by 1 base, with 15 bases between. The CDR3 here is CASAGEQGSYEQYF. CDR3 DNA sequence: TGTGCCAGCGCGGGGGAACAGGGATCCTACGAGCAGTACTTC.

This chain connects TRBV2 to TRBJ2-5; TRBD2 might be the D (6 bases). Trimming removed 8 bases at V and 5 bases at J, with 15 bases between. The length of the CDR3 is 13 residues. Germline-derived CDR1 and CDR2 are SNHLY and FYNNEI. CDR3 residues: CASLPAGLETQYF. CDR3 DNA: TGTGCCAGCTTACCGGCGGGGTTGGAGACCCAGTACTTC.

A few counts support this clonotype. The V call is TRBV6-5, the J call TRBJ2-7; D ambiguous. From germline, CDR1 is MNHEY and CDR2 SVGAGI. V lost 0 bases and J lost 3, with 12 bases in between. The CDR3 length is 15 residues. Here the CDR3 reads CASSYSGILVYEQYF. Written as DNA, the CDR3 is TGTGCCAGCAGTTACTCAGGCATCCTGGTCTACGAGCAGTACTTC.

This chain uses TRBV7-9 with TRBJ1-1; 10 positions match TRBD1. The CDR3 runs 16 residues. Germline CDR1 SEHNR, CDR2 FQNEAQ (reference sequence). The V segment lost 4 bases and the J segment 7 bases; nucleotides outside the gene matches: 12. The CDR3 nucleotides are TGTGCCAGCAGCTCACTACGGGACAGGGGTAGGAATGAAGCTTTCTTT. Translated: CASSSLRDRGRNEAFF.

In DNA form, the CDR3 reads TGTGCCACCCGACTAGCGGGGCCCTACGAGCAGTACTTC. The encoded protein is CATRLAGPYEQYF. The chain joins TRBV11-2 to TRBJ2-7, with 11 bases matching TRBD2. CDR1 and CDR2 from the germline V gene are SGHAT and FQNNGV. V was clipped by 10 bases and J by 2 bases; unmatched bases: 4. This CDR3 has 13 amino acids.

The rearrangement uses TRBV20-1 and TRBJ1-6; 11 bases are shared with TRBD1. Per the germline V gene, CDR1 is DFQATT and CDR2 is SNEGSKA (reference sequence). V was clipped by 6 bases and J by 12 bases; unmatched bases: 10. This CDR3 spans 14 amino acids. The CDR3 is CSAARDRGGRPLHF. CDR3 sequence (DNA): TGCAGTGCGGCCCGGGACAGGGGGGGGCGACCCCTCCACTTT.

This clonotype appeared many times. The V call is TRBV29-1, the J call TRBJ2-7; no clear D gene. Germline V gene data show CDR1 as SQVTM and CDR2 as ANQGSEA. CDR3 length: 13 residues. Trimming cost V 7 bases and J 2 bases, with 15 bases left between them. This CDR3 is CSAGPGGTYEQYF. The CDR3 region has the DNA TGCAGCGCCGGTCCTGGCGGAACCTACGAGCAGTACTTC.

This clonotype was seen more than once but under ten times. The chain joins TRBV28 to TRBJ2-5; TRBD1 matches 12 bases. CDR3 length: 16 amino acids. The junction had 6 bases not matched to a gene; V was cut back by 4 bases and J by 3 bases. Per the germline V gene, CDR1 is MDHEN and CDR2 is SYDVKM. The CDR3 bases are TGTGCCAGCAGTTCCCCCGGGACAGGGGGCAAAGAGACCCAGTACTTC. It encodes CASSSPGTGGKETQYF.

This sequence joins TRBV2 and TRBJ1-5; 8 bases map to TRBD1. The germline V gene has CDR1 SNHLY and CDR2 FYNNEI. This CDR3 has 14 residues. The V and J ends lost 6 bases and 3 bases, in that order; junction bases with no gene match: 4. CDR3 coding DNA: TGTGCCAGCAGGACAGGGGATTACAATCAGCCCCAGCATTTT. Its translation: CASRTGDYNQPQHF. The complete variable domain, with remaining parts taken from reference TRBV2 and TRBJ1-5, reads EPEVTQTPSHQVTQMGQEVILRCVPISNHLYFYWYRQILGQKVEFLVSFYNNEISEKSEIFDDQFSVERPDGSNFTLKIRSTKLEDSAMYFCASRTGDYNQPQHFGDGTRLSIL.

This rearrangement joins TRBV29-1 to TRBJ2-3, with 8 bases matching TRBD2. CDR3 size: 14 residues. J was trimmed by 0 bases and V by 3 bases; bases with no gene match: 2. Germline V gives CDR1 SQVTM, CDR2 ANQGSEA. CDR3 in amino acids: CSVDGRASTDTQYF. The CDR3 DNA reads TGCAGCGTTGACGGGAGGGCTAGCACAGATACGCAGTATTTT.

The rearrangement links TRBV20-1 to TRBJ2-1, with no clear D. Deletions cut 2 bases from V and 4 bases from J, with 6 bases between. The CDR3 sequence is 12 residues long. CDR1 is DFQATT, CDR2 SNEGSKA, per germline (reference sequence). The CDR3 DNA sequence: TGCAGTGCTAGACCCAGTTACAATGAGCAGTTCTTC. Translation: CSARPSYNEQFF.

This clonotype is labeled medium-sized. The chain uses TRBV7-9 and TRBJ2-1; no firm D call. Germline CDR1 and CDR2: SEHNR and FQNEAQ (reference sequence). This CDR3 region has 15 residues. Deletions cut 1 base from V and 14 bases from J, with 21 bases between. This CDR3 reads CASSLVSDGPTLEFF. For the CDR3, the DNA is TGTGCCAGCAGCTTAGTGTCGGACGGACCTACATTGGAGTTCTTC.

This clonotype was seen ten or more times. The rearrangement links TRBV20-1 to TRBJ2-7; 8 bases map to TRBD2. With 1 base clipped from V and 5 bases from J, the junction kept 10 bases outside the gene matches. The CDR3 has 15 amino acids. The V gene's germline CDR1 is DFQATT and CDR2 SNEGSKA (reference sequence). The CDR3 is CSARGGTRGPNEQYF. CDR3 nucleotides: TGCAGTGCTAGAGGAGGGACTAGAGGGCCCAACGAGCAGTACTTC.

This clonotype was observed at least ten times. The chain couples TRBV12-3 or TRBV12-4 to TRBJ2-3; tentatively, D is TRBD1 (6 bases). Trimming removed 6 bases from V and 0 bases from J, with 10 bases in between. CDR3 length equals 14 residues. The DNA of the CDR3 is TGTGCCAGCAGGTCGGGGACAAGCACAGATACGCAGTATTTT. Its translation: CASRSGTSTDTQYF.

The chain is built from TRBV10-2 and TRBJ2-7; D call uncertain. Germline CDR1 reads WSHSY; CDR2 reads SAAADI. V was pared by 7 bases and J by 6 bases, with 7 bases between. The CDR3 length is 10 residues. CDR3 DNA: TGCGCCAGCAACCTGGGCGAGCAGTACTTC. Translated: CASNLGEQYF.

The rearrangement uses TRBV6-5 and TRBJ1-6; the D gene is possibly TRBD1 (5 bases). From germline, CDR1 is MNHEY and CDR2 SVGAGI. This CDR3 contains 15 residues. V lost 0 bases and J lost 10, with 13 bases in between. CDR3: CASSYSAGSPSPLHF. CDR3 bases: TGTGCCAGCAGTTACTCAGCAGGGAGTCCCTCACCCCTCCACTTT.

In its sample, this clonotype was seen many times. The chain links TRBV7-8 to TRBJ2-2, with 12 bases lining up with TRBD1. Per germline, CDR1 SGHVS and CDR2 FQNEAQ. V lost 5 bases and J lost 4; bases outside the gene matches: 17. This CDR3 is built from 20 residues. In nucleotides, the CDR3 is TGTGCCAGCAGCCCCCACCGAACCGGGACAGGGGGCTCGGGCACCGGGGAGCTGTTTTTT. Its protein product is CASSPHRTGTGGSGTGELFF.

This clonotype was observed a handful of times. The chain uses TRBV9 and TRBJ1-2, with D possibly matching TRBD1 (5 bases). V lost 0 bases and J 7 bases, leaving 10 bases between the germline ends. Germline CDR1 and CDR2: SGDLS and YYNGEE. The CDR3 length is 13 residues. The DNA for the CDR3 is TGTGCCAGCAGCGTAGAAGGCGGGGGTGGCTACACCTTC. Translated, it gives CASSVEGGGGYTF.

This clonotype was found many times. CDR3 DNA: TGTGCCAGCAGTCCCCTCGGACAGGGGGACGGGGAGCTGTTTTTT. Its protein product is CASSPLGQGDGELFF. V is TRBV2 and J is TRBJ2-2, with 10 positions matching TRBD1. With 5 bases clipped from V and 7 bases from J, the junction kept 7 bases outside the gene matches. The germline V gene encodes CDR1 SNHLY and CDR2 FYNNEI. This CDR3 is built from 15 residues.

This sequence joins TRBV27 and TRBJ2-3, with 10 nucleotides matching TRBD2. CDR1 is MNHEY and CDR2 is SMNVEV in the germline V gene (reference sequence). The ends lost 2 bases at V and 7 bases at J; junction bases unmatched: 6. The CDR3 is 15 amino acids. CDR3 nucleotide sequence: TGTGCCAGCAGTTTAACGGCTAGCGGGGGTTATACGCAGTATTTT. Residues: CASSLTASGGYTQYF.

The chain recombines TRBV27 with TRBJ2-1; TRBD2 agrees at 7 bases. The J segment lost 4 bases and the V segment lost 8 bases, leaving 8 bases of the junction unmatched. CDR1 and CDR2 from the germline V gene are MNHEY and SMNVEV (reference sequence). This CDR3 contains 14 residues. The CDR3 reads CASRIPGLYNEQFF. CDR3 nucleotide sequence: TGTGCCAGCCGCATTCCGGGACTATACAATGAGCAGTTCTTC.

V is TRBV6-1 and J is TRBJ2-2; 10 positions match TRBD1. CDR1 is MNHNS, CDR2 SASEGT, per germline. V gave up 8 bases and J gave up 4 bases; unmatched junction bases: 10. This CDR3 is 16 amino acids long. The CDR3: CASSKTGTGVTGELFF. The CDR3, as DNA: TGTGCCAGCTCTAAAACCGGGACAGGGGTCACCGGGGAGCTGTTTTTT.

This clonotype turned up a few times. V usage is TRBV7-9 and J usage is TRBJ2-3; D uncertain. The CDR3 covers 13 residues. Trimming left V 4 bases short and J 4 bases short, with 9 bases between. CDR1 and CDR2 (germline): SEHNR, FQNEAQ (reference sequence). The CDR3 region has the DNA TGTGCCAGCAGCTCCCCCCCTCCAGATACGCAGTATTTT. It is translated as CASSSPPPDTQYF.